This TCR beta chain was recovered during a study of shared clonotypes between healthy human individuals. In the study overall: The plates for each donor numbered three CD4 naive, three CD4 memory, two CD8 naive and one CD8 memory.

Findings of the study overall: Investigators collected only blood, and repertoires in tissues likely differ. Non-shared clonotypes were found to have lower generation probabilities than the clonotypes that were shared by all four of the sorted-subset donors. Read depth was anticipated to influence clonotype sharing among donors.

Only in-frame clones appear in the TCRdb table, and some are missing; sequencing was by immunoSEQ multiplex PCR. The data hold under 2,500,000 clones, with roughly 95% observed a single time. Details on this clone: The antigen remains undetermined.

The germline V gene encodes CDR1 MNHEY and CDR2 SVGAGI. The CDR3 is 14 residues long. V lost 7 bases to trimming and J lost 0 bases, with 10 bases between them. The chain combines TRBV6-5 with TRBJ2-4; D is perhaps TRBD1 or TRBD2 (5 bases each). Sequenced input: naive CD4+ T cells sorted from blood. The sample's subset: CD45RA+ positively selected. The clonotype was recovered from a man between 18 and 29 years old in good health. The CDR3 DNA reads TGTGCCAGCATCCCGGGGCTAGCCAAAAACATTCAGTACTTC. Translating it yields CASIPGLAKNIQYF.